The clone carrying this TCR beta chain has ten or more counts. Its target is unknown. Quantitative 5'-RACE with molecular barcodes was used to make the TCR beta libraries. Each CDR3 protein gets one entry after TCRdb re-called the 5' RACE reads with MiXCR. The repertoire has around 130,000 distinct CDR3 sequences, approximately 9.9% of them found once; the top ten carry 3.3%. Looked up from germline, CDR1 is SGHRS and CDR2 is YFSETQ. V shed 7 bases, J shed 1 base, and the junction held 7 bases outside the gene matches. The CDR3 loop spans 15 amino acids. This entry is derived from a study of CD8 T cells in ankylosing spondylitis. Notes on the study in general: What appeared characteristic of ankylosing spondylitis blood was a TCR beta motif of several highly homologous variants. Reportedly, disease-linked clones are significantly enriched in ankylosing spondylitis patients' matched synovial fluid. Prior literature has documented some motif variants in synovial fluid and blood from reactive arthritis.

This clonotype originated in a male donor with ankylosing spondylitis or in good health (not recorded which). The sample taken for sequencing was blood, either unsorted or a sorted T cell fraction (not recorded which). The rearrangement uses TRBV5-1 and TRBJ2-5; 10 bases line up with TRBD2. The CDR3 region has the DNA TGCGCCAGCTCTAGGGAGCGGGAGGGCCAAGAGACCCAGTACTTC. Protein: CASSREREGQETQYF.